These T cell receptor beta chains were read from a single sample in a study of blood T cell repertoires in COVID-19. TCRdb keeps only in-frame clones here, not all; method: immunoSEQ multiplex PCR. The top ten hold over 2.5% of the sample, which has about 75,000 clones, roughly 90% seen once. Source material: peripheral blood. The source of these receptors is a human donor in a cohort sampled during active COVID-19. The CDR3 runs from the conserved cysteine through the conserved F or W. The D gene is left open where the match is weak. Rows give clone size only sometimes, using once, few, many, or a class for an expanded clone.

CDR3 protein: CASSTQSRDNPYEQYF
CDR3 DNA: TGTGCCAGTAGTACCCAGAGTCGGGATAATCCCTACGAGCAGTACTTC
D gene: .
CDR3 length: 16
V gene: TRBV19
clone size: .
J gene: TRBJ2-7

CDR3 protein: CASSQRLAGHNEQFF
CDR3 DNA: TGTGCCAGCAGCCAAAGGCTAGCGGGACACAATGAGCAGTTCTTC
D gene: TRBD2
CDR3 length: 15
V gene: TRBV2
clone size: .
J gene: TRBJ2-1

CDR3 protein: CASSRTGVVETQYF
CDR3 DNA: TGTGCCAGCAGCCGAACGGGAGTAGTGGAGACCCAGTACTTC
D gene: .
CDR3 length: 14
V gene: TRBV7-9
clone size: .
J gene: TRBJ2-5

CDR3 protein: CASSPSAGAAYNSPLHF
CDR3 DNA: TGCGCCAGCAGCCCTTCCGCAGGGGCGGCCTATAATTCACCCCTCCACTTT
D gene: .
CDR3 length: 17
V gene: TRBV5-1
clone size: .
J gene: TRBJ1-6

CDR3 protein: CASSRTSGAYNEQFF
CDR3 DNA: TGTGCCAGCAGTAGGACTAGCGGGGCCTACAATGAGCAGTTCTTC
D gene: TRBD2
CDR3 length: 15
V gene: TRBV27
clone size: .
J gene: TRBJ2-1

CDR3 protein: CASSIGDRAFYEQYF
CDR3 DNA: TGTGCCAGTAGTATAGGGGACAGGGCATTCTACGAGCAGTACTTC
D gene: TRBD1
CDR3 length: 15
V gene: TRBV19
clone size: .
J gene: TRBJ2-7

CDR3 protein: CSGTGFDGIYGYTF
CDR3 DNA: TGCAGCGGGACAGGGTTTGATGGCATCTATGGCTACACCTTC
D gene: TRBD1
CDR3 length: 14
V gene: TRBV29-1
clone size: .
J gene: TRBJ1-2

CDR3 protein: CASSISSWTGVTGELFF
CDR3 DNA: TGTGCCAGTAGTATTTCCTCCTGGACAGGGGTCACCGGGGAGCTGTTTTTT
D gene: TRBD1
CDR3 length: 17
V gene: TRBV19
clone size: .
J gene: TRBJ2-2

CDR3 protein: CASSQGVTSGGTNTQYF
CDR3 DNA: TGCGCCAGCAGCCAGGGGGTTACTAGCGGAGGGACGAATACGCAGTATTTT
D gene: TRBD2
CDR3 length: 17
V gene: TRBV4-1
clone size: once
J gene: TRBJ2-3

CDR3 protein: CASNPGGRYNEQFF
CDR3 DNA: TGTGCCAGCAACCCAGGGGGCAGATACAATGAGCAGTTCTTC
D gene: TRBD1
CDR3 length: 14
V gene: TRBV27
clone size: .
J gene: TRBJ2-1

CDR3 protein: CASSPGFGQVQETQYF
CDR3 DNA: TGTGCCAGCAGCCCTGGCTTTGGACAGGTCCAAGAGACCCAGTACTTC
D gene: TRBD1
CDR3 length: 16
V gene: TRBV14
clone size: .
J gene: TRBJ2-5

CDR3 protein: CASRYGQGRDTEAFF
CDR3 DNA: TGTGCCAGCAGGTACGGACAGGGGCGGGACACTGAAGCTTTCTTT
D gene: TRBD1
CDR3 length: 15
V gene: TRBV6-6
clone size: .
J gene: TRBJ1-1

CDR3 protein: CASSLESPRVSNEKLFF
CDR3 DNA: TGTGCCAGCAGCTTAGAATCCCCCAGGGTATCTAATGAAAAACTGTTTTTT
D gene: .
CDR3 length: 17
V gene: TRBV7-2
clone size: .
J gene: TRBJ1-4

CDR3 protein: CAWSVFIGNTIYF
CDR3 DNA: TGTGCCTGGAGTGTATTTATTGGAAACACCATATATTTT
D gene: .
CDR3 length: 13
V gene: TRBV30
clone size: .
J gene: TRBJ1-3

CDR3 protein: CASSYSASSYEQYF
CDR3 DNA: TGTGCCAGCAGTTACTCGGCCAGCTCCTACGAGCAGTACTTC
D gene: .
CDR3 length: 14
V gene: TRBV6-5
clone size: .
J gene: TRBJ2-7

CDR3 protein: CASSPVRYTDTQYF
CDR3 DNA: TGTGCCAGCTCACCAGTCAGATACACAGATACGCAGTATTTT
D gene: .
CDR3 length: 14
V gene: TRBV18
clone size: .
J gene: TRBJ2-3

CDR3 protein: CATSGDRGMNTEAFF
CDR3 DNA: TGTGCCACCAGCGGGGACAGGGGGATGAACACTGAAGCTTTCTTT
D gene: TRBD1
CDR3 length: 15
V gene: TRBV15
clone size: .
J gene: TRBJ1-1

CDR3 protein: CASSETGSPNQPQHF
CDR3 DNA: TGTGCCAGCAGCGAAACGGGAAGCCCCAATCAGCCCCAGCATTTT
D gene: .
CDR3 length: 15
V gene: TRBV9
clone size: .
J gene: TRBJ1-5

CDR3 protein: CASSQGLNQPQHF
CDR3 DNA: TGTGCCAGCAGCCAGGGGCTCAATCAGCCCCAGCATTTT
D gene: .
CDR3 length: 13
V gene: TRBV2
clone size: .
J gene: TRBJ1-5

CDR3 protein: CASRTTGVSYEQYF
CDR3 DNA: TGTGCCAGCAGAACCACAGGGGTCTCCTACGAGCAGTACTTC
D gene: TRBD1
CDR3 length: 14
V gene: TRBV6-5
clone size: .
J gene: TRBJ2-7

CDR3 protein: CASSLGGSSGEQETQYF
CDR3 DNA: TGTGCCAGCAGCTTGGGGGGGTCTAGCGGTGAACAAGAGACCCAGTACTTC
D gene: TRBD2
CDR3 length: 17
V gene: TRBV5-8
clone size: .
J gene: TRBJ2-5

CDR3 protein: CASSEAGGHGELFF
CDR3 DNA: TGTGCCAGCAGTGAAGCGGGGGGGCACGGGGAGCTGTTTTTT
D gene: TRBD2
CDR3 length: 14
V gene: TRBV9
clone size: .
J gene: TRBJ2-2

CDR3 protein: CASCRGGPKPAGANVLTF
CDR3 DNA: TGTGCCAGTTGCCGGGGGGGCCCTAAGCCTGCTGGGGCCAACGTCCTGACTTTC
D gene: TRBD2
CDR3 length: 18
V gene: TRBV19
clone size: .
J gene: TRBJ2-6

CDR3 protein: CASGQDRSGANVLTF
CDR3 DNA: TGTGCCAGCGGACAGGACCGCTCTGGGGCCAACGTCCTGACTTTC
D gene: TRBD1
CDR3 length: 15
V gene: TRBV28
clone size: .
J gene: TRBJ2-6

CDR3 protein: CASSLTTDEQFF
CDR3 DNA: TGTGCCAGCAGCTTAACTACGGATGAGCAGTTCTTC
D gene: .
CDR3 length: 12
V gene: TRBV11-3
clone size: .
J gene: TRBJ2-1

CDR3 protein: CASSLYRGSNEQFF
CDR3 DNA: TGTGCCAGCAGTTTATACAGGGGATCAAATGAGCAGTTCTTC
D gene: TRBD1
CDR3 length: 14
V gene: TRBV27
clone size: .
J gene: TRBJ2-1

CDR3 protein: CAISDLGQGAIAEAFF
CDR3 DNA: TGTGCCATCAGTGACCTGGGACAGGGGGCGATCGCTGAAGCTTTCTTT
D gene: TRBD1
CDR3 length: 16
V gene: TRBV10-3
clone size: .
J gene: TRBJ1-1

CDR3 protein: CASSYRKQGQGASNQPQHF
CDR3 DNA: TGTGCCAGCAGTTACCGGAAACAAGGACAGGGGGCGAGCAATCAGCCCCAGCATTTT
D gene: TRBD1
CDR3 length: 19
V gene: TRBV6-2/TRBV6-3
clone size: .
J gene: TRBJ1-5

CDR3 protein: CASSFRSGGRTDTQYF
CDR3 DNA: TGTGCCAGCAGCTTCCGTAGCGGGGGCCGCACAGATACGCAGTATTTT
D gene: TRBD2
CDR3 length: 16
V gene: TRBV9
clone size: .
J gene: TRBJ2-3

CDR3 protein: CAWTPLGGGRANEKLFF
CDR3 DNA: TGTGCCTGGACCCCCCTTGGAGGGGGCAGAGCTAATGAAAAACTGTTTTTT
D gene: TRBD1
CDR3 length: 17
V gene: TRBV30
clone size: once
J gene: TRBJ1-4

CDR3 protein: CASSLILGDTEAFF
CDR3 DNA: TGTGCCAGCAGCTTGATTTTAGGGGACACTGAAGCTTTCTTT
D gene: .
CDR3 length: 14
V gene: TRBV7-2
clone size: .
J gene: TRBJ1-1

CDR3 protein: CASGQGTSTDTQYF
CDR3 DNA: TGCGCCAGCGGTCAGGGAACTAGCACAGATACGCAGTATTTT
D gene: .
CDR3 length: 14
V gene: TRBV5-1
clone size: .
J gene: TRBJ2-3

CDR3 protein: CASSWSGRLYEQYF
CDR3 DNA: TGTGCCAGCAGTTGGAGCGGGAGGTTGTACGAGCAGTACTTC
D gene: TRBD2
CDR3 length: 14
V gene: TRBV28
clone size: .
J gene: TRBJ2-7

CDR3 protein: CASSVMGAHEQYF
CDR3 DNA: TGTGCCAGCAGTGTGATGGGGGCTCACGAGCAGTACTTC
D gene: .
CDR3 length: 13
V gene: TRBV2
clone size: .
J gene: TRBJ2-7

CDR3 protein: CASRKQGREDTQYF
CDR3 DNA: TGTGCCAGTAGGAAACAGGGCCGGGAAGATACGCAGTATTTT
D gene: .
CDR3 length: 14
V gene: TRBV19
clone size: once
J gene: TRBJ2-3

CDR3 protein: CASSTPLGGSYNEQFF
CDR3 DNA: TGTGCCAGTAGTACGCCATTAGGAGGCTCCTACAATGAGCAGTTCTTC
D gene: .
CDR3 length: 16
V gene: TRBV19
clone size: .
J gene: TRBJ2-1

CDR3 protein: CASSQDRFAGQGIYEQFF
CDR3 DNA: TGCGCCAGCAGCCAAGATAGGTTTGCGGGACAGGGGATCTATGAGCAGTTCTTC
D gene: TRBD1
CDR3 length: 18
V gene: TRBV4-1
clone size: .
J gene: TRBJ2-1

CDR3 protein: CASSIAQGAPYEQYF
CDR3 DNA: TGTGCCAGTAGTATAGCCCAGGGGGCTCCCTACGAGCAGTACTTC
D gene: TRBD1
CDR3 length: 15
V gene: TRBV19
clone size: .
J gene: TRBJ2-7

CDR3 protein: CASSTGPGGQETQYF
CDR3 DNA: TGCGCCAGCAGCACCGGGCCGGGAGGGCAAGAGACCCAGTACTTC
D gene: TRBD2
CDR3 length: 15
V gene: TRBV4-1
clone size: .
J gene: TRBJ2-5

CDR3 protein: CASSEGLAGGNTGELFF
CDR3 DNA: TGTGCCAGCAGTGAAGGGCTAGCGGGGGGAAACACCGGGGAGCTGTTTTTT
D gene: TRBD2
CDR3 length: 17
V gene: TRBV2
clone size: .
J gene: TRBJ2-2

CDR3 protein: CASSDRTGDITLHF
CDR3 DNA: TGTGCCAGCAGTGACAGGACAGGGGATATCACCCTCCACTTT
D gene: TRBD1
CDR3 length: 14
V gene: TRBV3-1/TRBV3-2
clone size: .
J gene: TRBJ1-6

CDR3 protein: CASSLMTGLMADTQYF
CDR3 DNA: TGTGCCAGCAGCTTGATGACAGGTTTGATGGCAGATACGCAGTATTTT
D gene: .
CDR3 length: 16
V gene: TRBV9
clone size: .
J gene: TRBJ2-3

CDR3 protein: CASSGGIGNEQFF
CDR3 DNA: TGTGCCAGTAGCGGGGGGATAGGCAATGAGCAGTTCTTC
D gene: TRBD2
CDR3 length: 13
V gene: TRBV19
clone size: .
J gene: TRBJ2-1

CDR3 protein: CASSILRSPDTQYF
CDR3 DNA: TGTGCCAGTAGTATATTAAGAAGCCCAGATACGCAGTATTTT
D gene: .
CDR3 length: 14
V gene: TRBV19
clone size: once
J gene: TRBJ2-3

CDR3 protein: CASSYSPQEVQHF
CDR3 DNA: TGTGCCAGCAGTTACTCGCCTCAGGAGGTCCAGCATTTT
D gene: .
CDR3 length: 13
V gene: TRBV6-2/TRBV6-3
clone size: .
J gene: TRBJ1-5

CDR3 protein: CASSLSGLAAETQYF
CDR3 DNA: TGTGCCAGCAGCTTGTCGGGACTAGCCGCAGAGACCCAGTACTTC
D gene: TRBD2
CDR3 length: 15
V gene: TRBV5-8
clone size: .
J gene: TRBJ2-5

CDR3 protein: CASSNLAMDLNEQFF
CDR3 DNA: TGTGCCAGCAGCAACCTAGCGATGGATTTAAATGAGCAGTTCTTC
D gene: .
CDR3 length: 15
V gene: TRBV11-2
clone size: .
J gene: TRBJ2-1

CDR3 protein: CASSAGGSGANVLTF
CDR3 DNA: TGTGCCAGTAGTGCGGGGGGGTCTGGGGCCAACGTCCTGACTTTC
D gene: TRBD2
CDR3 length: 15
V gene: TRBV19
clone size: .
J gene: TRBJ2-6

CDR3 protein: CASSQTSGYYEQYF
CDR3 DNA: TGTGCCAGCAGTCAGACTAGCGGATACTACGAGCAGTACTTC
D gene: TRBD2
CDR3 length: 14
V gene: TRBV6-2/TRBV6-3
clone size: .
J gene: TRBJ2-7